The text below deals with one TCR beta chain. These data originate in a study of blood T cell repertoires in COVID-19. Overall study context: COVID-19 samples, acute and convalescent, were from the United States, Italy and Spain. The cDNA or gDNA used as material had been derived from T cells, B-cell-depleted T cells, or PBMCs.

Per the original data handling: Researchers report that nucleated cell counts were estimated from reference gene primer amplification. Using immunoSEQ multiplex PCR, the repertoire was profiled, and TCRdb retains in-frame clones only, with some absent. V and J calls and clone size come straight from that table; D and trimming were deduced from the DNA. Of approximately 94,000 clones in the sample, around four fifths were seen once. This clonotype originated in a man in his fifties or sixties with active or convalescent COVID-19. The specimen was peripheral blood.

CDR3 sequence (DNA): TGTGCCAGCAGCTTCCCGACGGGGGGGAGAGAGACCCAGTACTTC. Amino acids: CASSFPTGGRETQYF. This chain joins TRBV7-8 and TRBJ2-5, with 8 bases that match TRBD2. Trimming at V came to 3 bases and at J to 4 bases, leaving 7 bases not matched to a gene. Germline-derived CDR1 and CDR2 are SGHVS and FQNEAQ. There are 15 residues in the CDR3.